This T cell receptor beta chain was sequenced for a study of blood T cells in healthy people across ages. The CDR3 has 15 residues. V gave up 7 bases and J gave up 8 bases, with 18 bases separating them. The germline gives CDR1 SGHTA, CDR2 FQGNSA. Together with a sample-barcoded 5' primer, a J-beta primer mix was included in a second PCR lasting roughly 6 to 12 cycles. TCRdb recomputed calls from the 5' RACE reads with MiXCR, one row per CDR3 protein. Of hundreds of thousands of distinct CDR3 sequences listed, 32% were seen once; the top ten hold about 16%. This clonotype was counted at least ten times. Its specificity is not known. Broader study findings: Per million T cells, TCR beta diversity dropped about linearly as age rose. In these data, TCR beta diversity tracked strongly with naive T cell percentage. Expanded clonotype shifts may have been confounded, as the donors had an unknown CMV status.

Material: blood. The J gene is TRBJ1-6, the V gene TRBV7-2; tentatively, D is TRBD1 (6 bases). The clonotype was recovered from a woman of 80 years or more in good health. This chain's CDR3 is CASTPIGQRDSPLHF. As DNA, the CDR3 is TGTGCCAGCACCCCAATCGGACAGAGAGATTCACCCCTCCACTTT.